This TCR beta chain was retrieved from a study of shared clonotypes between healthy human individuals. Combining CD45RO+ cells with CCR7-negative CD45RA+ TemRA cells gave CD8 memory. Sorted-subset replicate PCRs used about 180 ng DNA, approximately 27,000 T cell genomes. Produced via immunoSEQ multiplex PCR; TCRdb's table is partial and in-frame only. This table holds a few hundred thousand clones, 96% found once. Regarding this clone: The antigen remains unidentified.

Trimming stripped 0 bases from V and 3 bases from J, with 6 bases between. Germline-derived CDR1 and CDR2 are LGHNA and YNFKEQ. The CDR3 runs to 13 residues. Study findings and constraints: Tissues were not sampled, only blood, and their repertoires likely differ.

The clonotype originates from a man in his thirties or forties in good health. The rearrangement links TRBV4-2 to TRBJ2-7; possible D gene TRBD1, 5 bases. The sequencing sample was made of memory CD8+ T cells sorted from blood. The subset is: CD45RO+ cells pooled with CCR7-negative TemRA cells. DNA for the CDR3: TGTGCCAGCAGCCAAGATGACAGCTACGAGCAGTACTTC. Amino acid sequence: CASSQDDSYEQYF.